This entry lists 27 T cell receptor beta chains sequenced from one sample in a study of blood T cell repertoires in COVID-19 (dated by TCRdb to the early 2020s). To prepare the library, the immunoSEQ multiplex PCR assay was applied. TCRdb carries this immuneACCESS record with in-frame sequences only. Its versions omit some clonotypes, under half of them owing to an unresolved V gene in the studies checked, with the rest unexplained. The table for this sample lists about 400,000 clones; 75% to 90% of them were counted only once. The ten largest account for about 7.6% of the sample. Sequencing was performed on peripheral blood. These receptors were obtained from a woman aged 60-70 years with COVID-19, enrolled during active disease.

The chain is built from TRBV4-1 and TRBJ2-5; 11 nucleotides match TRBD2. V gave up 1 base and J gave up 0 bases; unmatched junction bases: 4. The CDR3 has 17 amino acids. Germline loops: CDR1 MGHRA, CDR2 YSYEKL. In DNA, the CDR3 is TGCGCCAGCAGCCAAGGGCTAGCGGGGGGTTACCAAGAGACCCAGTACTTC. It specifies CASSQGLAGGYQETQYF.

The J gene is TRBJ2-2, the V gene TRBV19, with TRBD2 as a possible D gene (6 bases). Germline V gene lookup returns CDR1 LNHDA and CDR2 SQIVND (reference sequence). The CDR3 is made up of 14 amino acids. The V end lost 6 bases, the J end lost 4 bases, and 12 bases lay between the germline ends. CDR3 in amino acids: CASREAGFTGELFF. The CDR3 nucleotides read TGTGCCAGTAGGGAGGCGGGGTTCACCGGGGAGCTGTTTTTT.

This CDR3 reads CASSPAGTSSYEQYF. For the CDR3, the DNA is TGTGCCAGCAGCCCAGCCGGGACTAGCTCCTACGAGCAGTACTTC. V gene TRBV5-4 combines with J gene TRBJ2-7; 8 nucleotides agree with TRBD2. V gave up 4 bases and J gave up 0 bases; unmatched junction bases: 6. The CDR3 covers 15 residues. Germline V gene data show CDR1 as SGHNT and CDR2 as YYREEE (reference sequence).

The J gene is TRBJ2-7, the V gene TRBV27; possibly TRBD1 for D (6 bases). The CDR3 is 15 amino acids. Between the trimmed V and J ends, which lost 2 bases and 2 bases, there was a span of 13 bases. Looked up from germline, CDR1 is MNHEY and CDR2 is SMNVEV (reference sequence). CDR3 amino acids: CASSLQGNSAYEQYF. The DNA for the CDR3 is TGTGCCAGCAGTTTACAGGGGAACAGCGCCTACGAGCAGTACTTC.

The gene calls are TRBV12-3 or TRBV12-4 and TRBJ2-7, with 8 bases lining up with TRBD1. J lost 3 bases, V lost 5 bases, and 3 bases had no gene match. The CDR3 is 13 amino acids. The DNA for the CDR3 is TGTGCCAGCAGTCAAACAGGGGGCTACGAGCAGTACTTC. Its protein is CASSQTGGYEQYF.

The rearrangement uses TRBV5-1 and TRBJ2-3; D is possibly TRBD2 (5 bases). V gave up 4 bases and J gave up 2 bases, with 17 bases separating them. Germline V lookup: CDR1 SGHRS, CDR2 YFSETQ. The CDR3 length is 16 residues. The CDR3 sequence is CASSPVANPSTDTQYF. Here the CDR3 DNA reads TGCGCCAGCAGCCCAGTAGCGAATCCATCCACAGATACGCAGTATTTT.

The chain links TRBV4-3 to TRBJ1-2; maybe TRBD1 (6 bases). CDR1 is LGHNA and CDR2 is YSLEER in the germline V gene. This CDR3 is built from 14 residues. V gave up 2 bases and J gave up 4 bases, with 11 bases separating them. CDR3 in amino acids: CASSQLGQSYGYTF. In nucleotides, the CDR3 is TGCGCCAGCAGCCAATTAGGACAGTCCTATGGCTACACCTTC.

The chain is built from TRBV19 and TRBJ1-4; 11 nucleotides align to TRBD1. The CDR3 has 14 residues. The germline V gene encodes CDR1 LNHDA and CDR2 SQIVND (reference sequence). Unmatched junction bases numbered 5, after V lost 6 bases and J lost 8 bases. CDR3 in amino acids: CASRDRGQGEKLFF. The CDR3 DNA reads TGTGCCAGTAGGGACAGGGGGCAAGGAGAAAAACTGTTTTTT.

In its sample, this clone was seen many times. The chain recombines TRBV5-1 with TRBJ1-6; D is perhaps TRBD1 (5 bases). The CDR3 covers 12 residues. Trimming removed 7 bases from V and 8 bases from J, with 10 bases in between. Per germline, CDR1 SGHRS and CDR2 YFSETQ. The CDR3 DNA reads as TGCGCCAGCCGGGTAGGGGATTCACCCCTCCACTTT. Its protein product is CASRVGDSPLHF.

The chain recombines TRBV19 with TRBJ2-1, with TRBD2 matching 8 bases. V was pared by 8 bases and J by 4 bases, with 10 bases of the junction left unmatched. Germline V gene lookup returns CDR1 LNHDA and CDR2 SQIVND (reference sequence). The CDR3 loop spans 15 amino acids. Written as DNA, the CDR3 is TGTGCCAGTCGACCCCGGGGGGGGTTTTACAATGAGCAGTTCTTC. Protein product: CASRPRGGFYNEQFF.

V usage is TRBV9 and J usage is TRBJ1-5; no firm D call. The CDR3 length is 14 residues. The germline V gene encodes CDR1 SGDLS and CDR2 YYNGEE. V was clipped by 2 bases and J by 0 bases, with 6 bases between them. CDR3 region: CASSVGHSNQPQHF. The DNA of the CDR3 is TGTGCCAGCAGCGTTGGCCATAGCAATCAGCCCCAGCATTTT. Combining the CDR3 with reference TRBV9 and TRBJ1-5 gives the whole variable domain DSGVTQTPKHLITATGQRVTLRCSPRSGDLSVYWYQQSLDQGLQFLIQYYNGEERAKGNILERFSAQQFPDLHSELNLSSLELGDSALYFCASSVGHSNQPQHFGDGTRLSIL.

In DNA, the CDR3 is TGTGCCTGGTCGAGCAGGGAGACCCAGTACTTC. Amino acids: CAWSSRETQYF. The chain combines TRBV30 with TRBJ2-5; D is unclear. The V end lost 5 bases, the J end lost 5 bases, and 9 bases lay between the germline ends. Germline V gene lookup returns CDR1 GTSNPN and CDR2 SVGIG (reference sequence). The CDR3 sequence is 11 residues long.

The J gene is TRBJ2-7, the V gene TRBV3-1 (or the pseudogene TRBV3-2), with 10 bases matching TRBD1. Trimming cost V 3 bases and J 3 bases; bases outside gene matches: 5. Germline V lookup: CDR1 LGHDT, CDR2 YNNKEL (reference sequence). The CDR3 is made up of 15 amino acids. The DNA of the CDR3 is TGTGCCAGCAGCCAGCCCGGGACAGGGGACTACGAGCAGTACTTC. The encoded protein is CASSQPGTGDYEQYF.

About this clone: A junction boundary mismatches the germline segment, possibly from a read error. This chain uses TRBV6-2 or TRBV6-3 with TRBJ2-1; TRBD2 matches 8 bases. Germline loops: CDR1 MNHEY, CDR2 SVGEGT. The CDR3 covers 12 residues. CDR3 sequence: CASSYPGLAPVF. CDR3 coding DNA: TGTGCCAGCAGTTATCCCGGACTAGCTCCGGTCTTC.

The chain is built from TRBV7-2 and TRBJ1-1; a possible D gene is TRBD1 (5 bases). The CDR3 spans 15 residues. Trimming removed 1 base from V and 0 bases from J, with 9 bases in between. The germline CDR1 and CDR2 sequences are SGHTA and FQGNSA. For the CDR3, the DNA is TGTGCCAGCAGCTTAGATGGAGGGGTGAACACTGAAGCTTTCTTT. Residues: CASSLDGGVNTEAFF. Together with reference TRBV7-2 and TRBJ1-1, the CDR3 gives the full variable domain: GAGVSQSPSNKVTEKGKDVELRCDPISGHTALYWYRQSLGQGLEFLIYFQGNSAPDKSGLPSDRFSAERTGGSVSTLTIQRTQQEDSAVYLCASSLDGGVNTEAFFGQGTRLTVV.

This clone was detected only once. The chain employs TRBV7-9 and TRBJ2-7; possibly TRBD2 for D (5 bases). The CDR3 is made up of 13 amino acids. V lost 4 bases, J lost 3 bases, and 10 bases lay in between. CDR1 is SEHNR and CDR2 is FQNEAQ in the germline V gene (reference sequence). CDR3 residues: CASSSPGNYEQYF. The CDR3 DNA sequence: TGTGCCAGCAGCTCACCCGGGAACTACGAGCAGTACTTC. The full variable domain, completed using reference TRBV7-9 and TRBJ2-7, is DTGVSQNPRHKITKRGQNVTFRCDPISEHNRLYWYRQTLGQGPEFLTYFQNEAQLEKSRLLSDRFSAERPKGSFSTLEIQRTEQGDSAMYLCASSSPGNYEQYFGPGTRLTVT.

The rearrangement links TRBV5-1 to TRBJ1-2, with D possibly matching TRBD1 (5 bases). The CDR3 extends over 15 amino acids. Between the trimmed V and J ends, which lost 4 bases and 3 bases, there was a span of 16 bases. The germline gives CDR1 SGHRS, CDR2 YFSETQ. The CDR3 DNA sequence: TGCGCCAGCAGCCCCCGGACCCCGGGGGACTATGGCTACACCTTC. This gives the protein CASSPRTPGDYGYTF.

This clone was recorded once. The chain couples TRBV7-2 to TRBJ2-3; 10 nucleotides line up with TRBD2. The CDR3 length is 17 residues. Germline values: CDR1 SGHTA, CDR2 FQGNSA. V lost 5 bases, J lost 2 bases, and 10 bases stayed unmatched. The CDR3 region is CASSPPERGGTTDTQYF. The DNA for the CDR3 is TGTGCCAGCAGCCCCCCTGAGCGGGGGGGGACCACAGATACGCAGTATTTT.

The chain joins TRBV6-5 to TRBJ1-4, with TRBD1 matching over 8 bases. In germline, CDR1 is MNHEY, CDR2 SVGAGI. The CDR3 runs 15 residues. V was clipped by 4 bases and J by 4 bases; unmatched bases: 5. DNA of the CDR3: TGTGCCAGCAGTTTTGGGACAGGTGTTAATGAAAAACTGTTTTTT. This sequence encodes CASSFGTGVNEKLFF.

The chain links TRBV5-1 to TRBJ1-3; D ambiguous. The CDR3 is 14 residues long. The V gene lost 4 bases and the J gene lost 0 bases, with 8 bases spanning the gap. The germline CDR1 and CDR2 sequences are SGHRS and YFSETQ. CDR3 sequence: CASSPVSSGNTIYF. CDR3 in DNA: TGCGCCAGCAGCCCGGTTTCCTCTGGAAACACCATATATTTT.

The table lists this clone with a few counts. The genes are TRBV29-1 and TRBJ2-1; TRBD2 agrees at 9 bases. The CDR3 is made up of 16 amino acids. Trimming cost V 1 base and J 5 bases; bases outside gene matches: 9. Germline CDR1 SQVTM, CDR2 ANQGSEA. The CDR3 here is CSVEAWRGGVNNEQFF. Written as DNA, the CDR3 is TGCAGCGTTGAAGCTTGGCGGGGGGGCGTTAACAATGAGCAGTTCTTC.

This chain joins TRBV11-2 and TRBJ2-3; the D gene is possibly TRBD1 (5 bases). V lost 0 bases to trimming and J lost 1 base, with 20 bases between them. The CDR3 is made up of 19 amino acids. Germline CDR1 is SGHAT and CDR2 is FQNNGV. CDR3 sequence: CASSLEMVQGEEGTDTQYF. The CDR3 DNA is TGTGCCAGCAGCTTAGAAATGGTGCAGGGCGAGGAAGGCACAGATACGCAGTATTTT.

V and J are TRBV9 and TRBJ1-5; D is possibly TRBD1 (6 bases). CDR3 size: 15 residues. Trimming took 2 bases from V and 3 from J, leaving 12 bases between them. CDR1 is SGDLS and CDR2 is YYNGEE in the germline V gene. Written as DNA, the CDR3 is TGTGCCAGCAGCGTCGGTGGGGGCTTCAATCAGCCCCAGCATTTT. Residues: CASSVGGGFNQPQHF.

This clone turned up a few times. The gene calls are TRBV18 and TRBJ1-6; D gene ambiguous. The length of the CDR3 is 14 residues. CDR1 is KGHSH and CDR2 is LQKENI in the germline V gene. The V gene lost 4 bases and the J gene lost 10 bases, with 14 bases spanning the gap. The CDR3 coding sequence is TGTGCCAGCTCACTTACCCGGAGCGGGTCACCCCTCCACTTT. Its protein is CASSLTRSGSPLHF.

This chain connects TRBV5-4 to TRBJ1-2; D gene ambiguous. CDR3 length: 13 residues. Trimming removed 3 bases from V and 5 bases from J, with 11 bases in between. The germline V gene has CDR1 SGHNT and CDR2 YYREEE (reference sequence). DNA for the CDR3: TGTGCCAGCAGCTCGGACGGGAGATATGGCTACACCTTC. It specifies CASSSDGRYGYTF.

This chain links TRBV5-1 with TRBJ2-7, with D possibly being TRBD2 (5 bases). Between the trimmed V and J ends, which lost 4 bases and 6 bases, there was a span of 17 bases. Germline CDR1 SGHRS, CDR2 YFSETQ. CDR3 length: 14 amino acids. The CDR3 region is CASSGDTEELEQYF. CDR3 sequence (DNA): TGCGCCAGCAGCGGCGACACGGAGGAGCTCGAGCAGTACTTC.

The chain employs TRBV6-5 and TRBJ1-2; D call uncertain. This CDR3 has 16 residues. V lost 0 bases and J 6 bases, leaving 17 bases between the germline ends. CDR1 and CDR2 from the germline V gene are MNHEY and SVGAGI. The CDR3 is CASSYSIPGSSDGYTF. The CDR3 region has the DNA TGTGCCAGCAGTTACTCGATCCCGGGATCTTCGGATGGCTACACCTTC.